This TCR beta chain was observed in a study of blood T cell repertoires in COVID-19. Study summary: Acute and convalescent COVID-19 samples came from the United States, Italy and Spain. The analysed material was cDNA or gDNA that came from T cells, B-cell-depleted T cells, or PBMCs.

Assay used: immunoSEQ multiplex PCR; TCRdb lists only in-frame clones, some missing. This repertoire shows some 95,000 clones, 75% to 95% found once; its top ten account for around 2.3%. The CDR3 has 15 residues. Looked up from germline, CDR1 is LNHDA and CDR2 is SQIVND (reference sequence). V was pared by 5 bases and J by 5 bases, with 18 bases between. The chain has TRBV19 and TRBJ2-5, with a possible D match to TRBD1 (6 bases). Sequencing input: peripheral blood. This sequence originates from a human donor with active COVID-19. The donor label of this sample is uncertain. CDR3 in amino acids: CASSPRGGLSETQYF. CDR3 DNA: TGTGCCAGTAGTCCCAGGGGTGGGCTTTCTGAGACCCAGTACTTC. Combining the CDR3 with reference TRBV19 and TRBJ2-5 gives the whole variable domain DGGITQSPKYLFRKEGQNVTLSCEQNLNHDAMYWYRQDPGQGLRLIYYSQIVNDFQKGDIAEGYSVSREKKESFPLTVTSAQKNPTAFYLCASSPRGGLSETQYFGPGTRLLVL.